This paragraph covers one T cell receptor beta chain sequence. This clonotype was observed a handful of times. There is no known antigen for this receptor. No much larger clone exists at a distance of one base, and base qualities are not known. The data are from a study of identical twins (dated by TCRdb to 2016 to 2017). For the wider study: To test whether fetal clonotypes persist, this study deep-sequenced TCR alpha and beta repertoires from monozygotic twins, from unrelated adults of various ages, and from cord blood. To rule out contamination, replicate twin experiments were performed at different times with different library preparation protocols.

The paper as a whole reports these results and caveats: Excess twin sharing in beta out-of-frame sequences was weaker because fewer shared sequences lowered the signal-to-noise ratio. Fewer insertions were carried by abundant cord blood beta clonotypes, a similar but weaker trend appeared in young adult naive repertoires, and no such trend appeared in memory repertoires. Zero-insertion analyses could be partly confounded by invariant T cells such as MAIT and iNKT, although diverse VJ usage argued against such confounding for most clonotypes. In monozygotic twins, out-of-frame TCR alpha sharing was systematically underestimated by recombination models, although the models agreed with sharing between unrelated individuals. Out-of-frame TCR alpha sequences shared between twins showed an excess of low generation-probability sequences compared with coincidental sharing between unrelated individuals. Because the same donors could not be followed over many years, the conclusions relied on cross-sectional statistical analysis.

As encoded in the germline V gene, CDR1 is SQVTM while CDR2 is ANQGSEA. The V end gives up 5 bases and the J end 7 bases, leaving 11 bases in the junction not matched to a gene. Spanning cysteine to phenylalanine, the CDR3 consists of 14 amino acids. The only DNA kept is the CDR3, 42 bases in frame from the first base. Libraries were constructed by 5' RACE. The sequencer was an Illumina HiSeq 2000. Template switching added a universal primer binding site, and the final cDNA carried a unique molecular identifier that allowed TCR cDNA molecules to be counted accurately. Specific primers in the conserved constant-segment region were used to synthesize first-strand cDNA for TCR alpha and beta chains. Each cDNA library was double barcoded, with a SMART-Mk sample barcode plus Illumina barcodes, to control for contamination. Two successive PCR steps introduced TruSeq adapter sequences along with Illumina sample barcodes. Sequencing of the TCR alpha and beta cDNA libraries was done on the Illumina HiSeq platform using custom primers. The published analysis was carried out like this. Unique molecular identifiers were extracted from raw reads with MiGEC, and CDR3 positions were determined with MiXCR. For each individual, recombination models were inferred using an EM algorithm with the repgenHMM and IGoR tools. The analysis of shared clonotypes was done with the tcR package in R, with sharing normalized by the product of cloneset sizes. To study raw recombination without the effects of thymic and clonal selection, out-of-frame nonproductive sequences were analyzed. Using fastp trimming at Q25 and MiXCR clonotype assembly, TCRdb reanalyzed the public sequencing data and kept in-frame beta chains. CDR3 protein duplicates are merged, each entry listing the most common genes and DNA. TCRdb, not the original authors, processed these V and J calls. Within this sample are 500,000 to 650,000 distinct CDR3 sequences, with less than 9% of them counted one time only. The ten top clones hold over 1.5% of the sample.

Every donor in the study was a healthy Caucasian. Three pairs of female monozygotic twins, all aged roughly 18 to 29 years, made up the twin cohort. Peripheral blood mononuclear cells were the source from which RNA for the TCR libraries was isolated. The same sample was also used in a study of yellow fever vaccine responses in identical twins. In that second paper, the authors write: The T cell response to vaccination in identical twins was reported by the authors to appear partly convergent and partly personalized. The study precisely tracked vaccine-responding T cell clones in identical twins.

The TCR sequence derives from a woman aged 18-30 years in good health. In this chain, TRBV29-1 is recombined with TRBJ1-2, with 9 bases matching TRBD1. Input material: PBMCs. The CDR3 here reads CSVQTGTGMGGYTF. The nucleotide sequence reads as follows: TGCAGCGTTCAAACCGGGACAGGGATGGGTGGCTACACCTTC.